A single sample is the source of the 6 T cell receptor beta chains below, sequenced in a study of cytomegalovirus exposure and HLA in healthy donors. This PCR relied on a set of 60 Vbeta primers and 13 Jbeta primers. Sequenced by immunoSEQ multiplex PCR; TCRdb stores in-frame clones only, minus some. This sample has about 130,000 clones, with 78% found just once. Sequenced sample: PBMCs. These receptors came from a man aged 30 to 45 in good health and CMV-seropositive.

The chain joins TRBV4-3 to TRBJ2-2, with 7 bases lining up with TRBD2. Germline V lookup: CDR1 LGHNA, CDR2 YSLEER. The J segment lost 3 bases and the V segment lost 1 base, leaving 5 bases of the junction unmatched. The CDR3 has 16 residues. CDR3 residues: CASSQVVGRYTGELFF. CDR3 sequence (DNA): TGCGCCAGCAGCCAAGTCGTCGGGAGGTACACCGGGGAGCTGTTTTTT.

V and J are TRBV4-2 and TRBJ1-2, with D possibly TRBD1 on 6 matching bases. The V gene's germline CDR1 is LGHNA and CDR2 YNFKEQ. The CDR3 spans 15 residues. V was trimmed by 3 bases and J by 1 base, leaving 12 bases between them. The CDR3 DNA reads TGTGCCAGCAGCCAGGGGGACAAACTTAACTATGGCTACACCTTC. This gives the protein CASSQGDKLNYGYTF.

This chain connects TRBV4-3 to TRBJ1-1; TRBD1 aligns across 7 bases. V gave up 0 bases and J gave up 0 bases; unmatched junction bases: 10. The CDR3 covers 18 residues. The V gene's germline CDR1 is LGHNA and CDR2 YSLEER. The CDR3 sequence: CASSQDQGTVGLNTEAFF. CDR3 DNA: TGCGCCAGCAGCCAAGATCAGGGGACAGTAGGATTGAACACTGAAGCTTTCTTT.

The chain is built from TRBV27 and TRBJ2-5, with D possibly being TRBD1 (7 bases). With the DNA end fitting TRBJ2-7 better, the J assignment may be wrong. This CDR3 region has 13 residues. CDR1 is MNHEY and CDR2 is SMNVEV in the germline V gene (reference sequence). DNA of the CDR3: TGTGCCAGCAGCCGTACAGGGGAGGACGAGCAGTACTTC. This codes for CASSRTGEDEQYF.

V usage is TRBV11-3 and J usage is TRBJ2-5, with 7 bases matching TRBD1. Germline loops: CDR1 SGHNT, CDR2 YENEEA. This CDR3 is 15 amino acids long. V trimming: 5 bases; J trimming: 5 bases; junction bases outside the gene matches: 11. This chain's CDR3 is CASSLRGGPWETQYF. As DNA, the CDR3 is TGTGCCAGCAGCCTACGAGGGGGCCCGTGGGAGACCCAGTACTTC.

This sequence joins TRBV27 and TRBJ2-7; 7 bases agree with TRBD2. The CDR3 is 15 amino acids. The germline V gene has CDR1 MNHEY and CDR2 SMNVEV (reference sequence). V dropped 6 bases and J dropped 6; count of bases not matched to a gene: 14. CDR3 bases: TGTGCCAGCAGCTTTAGCGGGCCGCCCGTTGTCGAGCAGTACTTC. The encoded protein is CASSFSGPPVVEQYF.